Detailed here is one T cell receptor beta chain. Only in-frame clones appear in the TCRdb table, and some are missing; sequencing was by immunoSEQ multiplex PCR. The top ten clones hold less than 3.5% of a sample with roughly 310,000 clones, roughly 88% of them seen once. Those enrolled in Seattle joined during active infection and were followed longitudinally afterward. The sample belongs to a study of blood T cell repertoires in COVID-19. Germline V lookup: CDR1 SNHLY, CDR2 FYNNEI. The V end lost 1 base, the J end lost 6 bases, and 13 bases lay between the germline ends. The CDR3 consists of 14 residues.

The sequence was collected from a woman in her 30s with COVID-19, enrolled during active disease. This chain uses TRBV2 with TRBJ2-7; no firm D call. Sequencing was performed on peripheral blood. CDR3 coding DNA: TGTGCCAGCAGTGAAGAAAGGATTCGAGGCGAGCAGTACTTC. Amino acid sequence: CASSEERIRGEQYF.